Following are 14 T cell receptor beta chains from one sample sequenced in a study of OX40 agonist ivuxolimab in advanced cancers. Receptors were amplified or captured by the immunoSEQ multiplex PCR assay. What TCRdb holds here is the immuneACCESS table cut down to in-frame rearrangements. Part of the clones is not present; checked against another copy, under half of the missing clones reflect an unresolved V gene, and the others are unexplained. The sample has tens of thousands of clones on record, about 85% of them singletons. Jointly, the top ten make up roughly 1.1% of the sample. The source material was CD4+ or CD8+ T cells sorted from blood, sampled in a trial of the OX40 agonist ivuxolimab. These receptors all stem from an adult with an advanced solid tumor such as melanoma, head and neck, liver or kidney cancer.

This clone was found once. The chain has TRBV28 and TRBJ1-3; D is unclear. This CDR3 has 13 residues. The germline gives CDR1 MDHEN, CDR2 SYDVKM. Trimming stripped 4 bases from V and 0 bases from J, with 4 bases between. CDR3 residues: CASSSGSGNTIYF. The CDR3 coding sequence is TGTGCCAGCAGTTCAGGCTCTGGAAACACCATATATTTT.

V gene TRBV5-1 combines with J gene TRBJ2-2; TRBD1 aligns across 7 bases. This CDR3 contains 14 residues. The J segment lost 7 bases and the V segment lost 0 bases, leaving 3 bases of the junction unmatched. CDR1 is SGHRS, CDR2 YFSETQ, per germline. The CDR3 sequence is CASSLVGGSGELFF. DNA for the CDR3: TGCGCCAGCAGCTTGGTAGGGGGCAGCGGGGAGCTGTTTTTT.

The chain is built from TRBV7-8 and TRBJ2-3; no reliable D call. The V end was cut by 3 bases, the J end by 0 bases, with 1 base between. There are 12 residues in the CDR3. The germline V gene encodes CDR1 SGHVS and CDR2 FQNEAQ. CDR3 nucleotides: TGTGCCAGCAGCTTTAGCACAGATACGCAGTATTTT. Amino acids: CASSFSTDTQYF.

The chain combines TRBV6-6 with TRBJ2-7, with D perhaps TRBD2 (5 bases). This CDR3 is built from 13 residues. Per germline, CDR1 MNHNY and CDR2 SVGAGI (reference sequence). V was shortened by 7 bases and J by 6 bases, with 16 bases between the two germline ends. CDR3 loop: CASTRRSSGEQYF. The CDR3 bases are TGTGCCAGCACCCGGAGGAGTTCTGGCGAGCAGTACTTC.

The gene calls are TRBV7-3 and TRBJ1-1; no clear D. Germline-derived CDR1 and CDR2 are SGHTA and FQGTGA. This CDR3 region has 14 residues. Trimming stripped 2 bases from V and 1 base from J, with 8 bases between. DNA of the CDR3: TGTGCCAGCAGCTTAGGAGGAGCGAACACTGAAGCTTTCTTT. It specifies CASSLGGANTEAFF.

The chain uses TRBV25-1 and TRBJ2-1; TRBD2 matches 8 bases. Germline loops: CDR1 MGHDK, CDR2 SYGVNS. V dropped 5 bases and J dropped 9; count of bases not matched to a gene: 9. The CDR3 is 14 amino acids. CDR3 protein: CASSYTGGPGEQFF. CDR3 DNA: TGTGCCAGCAGTTACACGGGAGGGCCTGGTGAGCAGTTCTTC.

This sequence joins TRBV4-3 and TRBJ1-1; 9 bases fit TRBD1. Germline V gene lookup returns CDR1 LGHNA and CDR2 YSLEER. The CDR3 is 17 amino acids. J was trimmed by 2 bases and V by 2 bases; bases with no gene match: 9. The CDR3 here is CASSQTTGGAGNTEAFF. CDR3 bases: TGCGCCAGCAGCCAAACAACAGGGGGCGCAGGTAACACTGAAGCTTTCTTT.

This rearrangement joins TRBV7-2 to TRBJ2-3; possibly TRBD2 for D (5 bases). There are 14 residues in the CDR3. V lost 3 bases and J lost 6, with 13 bases in between. Germline values: CDR1 SGHTA, CDR2 FQGNSA. The CDR3 DNA reads TGTGCCAGCAGCTTCTACGGGATGGATGATACGCAGTATTTT. It codes for CASSFYGMDDTQYF.

This chain connects TRBV28 to TRBJ2-1; 7 bases match TRBD2. In germline, CDR1 is MDHEN, CDR2 SYDVKM. With 5 bases clipped from V and 5 bases from J, the junction kept 6 bases outside the gene matches. The CDR3 spans 14 residues. The CDR3, as DNA: TGTGCCAGCAGTCCTGCTAGCGGAAACAATGAGCAGTTCTTC. Translated, it gives CASSPASGNNEQFF.

The V gene is TRBV5-1, the J gene TRBJ2-1; 7 positions match TRBD1. The CDR3 is 14 amino acids. Germline CDR1 reads SGHRS; CDR2 reads YFSETQ. V dropped 0 bases and J dropped 5; count of bases not matched to a gene: 2. The CDR3 DNA sequence: TGCGCCAGCAGCTTGGGACAGGGAAACAATGAGCAGTTCTTC. Residues: CASSLGQGNNEQFF.

The V and J genes are TRBV5-1 and TRBJ1-3; D is uncertain. The CDR3 extends over 14 amino acids. Germline V gene lookup returns CDR1 SGHRS and CDR2 YFSETQ. V shed 4 bases and J shed 0 bases, with 8 bases lying between them. CDR3 protein: CASSAGSSGNTIYF. CDR3 DNA: TGCGCCAGCAGCGCGGGGTCCTCTGGAAACACCATATATTTT.

This clone appeared a few times. This chain connects TRBV28 to TRBJ1-3, with D possibly being TRBD1 (6 bases). Trimming removed 5 bases from V and 14 bases from J, with 13 bases in between. Per germline, CDR1 MDHEN and CDR2 SYDVKM. The CDR3 has 11 amino acids. This CDR3 reads CASSIRQALYF. The CDR3 DNA reads as TGTGCCAGCAGTATTCGACAGGCACTATATTTT.

The chain uses TRBV6-1 and TRBJ2-5; tentatively, D is TRBD1 (6 bases). The DNA matches TRBJ2-7 better at its end, which makes the J call doubtful. Germline V gene data show CDR1 as MNHNS and CDR2 as SASEGT. The CDR3 is 12 amino acids. The CDR3 loop is CASTMDSYEQYF. The CDR3 nucleotides read TGTGCCAGCACTATGGACAGTTACGAGCAGTACTTC.

The gene calls are TRBV28 and TRBJ2-1; TRBD2 agrees at 11 bases. The CDR3 covers 20 residues. Per the germline V gene, CDR1 is MDHEN and CDR2 is SYDVKM. Losses at the gene ends were 5 bases for V and 1 base for J; bases not matched to a gene: 16. The DNA for the CDR3 is TGTGCCAGCAGTCCCAGGCACGGGACTAGCGGTTTTAAGTCCTACAATGAGCAGTTCTTC. As protein: CASSPRHGTSGFKSYNEQFF.